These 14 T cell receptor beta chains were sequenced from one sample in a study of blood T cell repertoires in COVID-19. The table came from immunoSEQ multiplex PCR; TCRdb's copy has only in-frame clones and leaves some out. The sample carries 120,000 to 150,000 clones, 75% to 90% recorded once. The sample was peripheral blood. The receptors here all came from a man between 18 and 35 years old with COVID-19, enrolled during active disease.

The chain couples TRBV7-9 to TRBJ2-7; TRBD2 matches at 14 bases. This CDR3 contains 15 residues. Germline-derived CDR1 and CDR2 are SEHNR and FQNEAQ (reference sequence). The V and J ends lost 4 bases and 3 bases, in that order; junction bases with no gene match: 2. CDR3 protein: CASSSGLAGVYEQYF. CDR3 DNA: TGTGCCAGCAGCTCGGGACTAGCGGGAGTCTACGAGCAGTACTTC.

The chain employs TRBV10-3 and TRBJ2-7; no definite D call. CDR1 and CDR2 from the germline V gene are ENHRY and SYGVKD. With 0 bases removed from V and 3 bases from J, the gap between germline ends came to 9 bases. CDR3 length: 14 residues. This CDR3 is CAISESSLIYEQYF. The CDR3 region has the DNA TGTGCCATCAGTGAGTCGTCGTTAATCTACGAGCAGTACTTC.

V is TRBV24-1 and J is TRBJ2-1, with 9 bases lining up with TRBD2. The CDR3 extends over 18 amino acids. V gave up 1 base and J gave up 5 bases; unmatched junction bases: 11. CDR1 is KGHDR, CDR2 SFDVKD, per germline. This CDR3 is CATSDFPDEIAGDNEQFF. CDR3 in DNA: TGTGCCACCAGTGATTTCCCGGATGAAATAGCGGGAGACAATGAGCAGTTCTTC.

This CDR3 reads CASTQLSITGGSDQPQHF. CDR3 coding DNA: TGTGCCAGCACCCAGTTAAGCATTACAGGGGGCTCGGATCAGCCCCAGCATTTT. The V gene is TRBV28, the J gene TRBJ1-5; 9 nucleotides agree with TRBD1. CDR1 is MDHEN and CDR2 is SYDVKM in the germline V gene. CDR3 length: 18 residues. The ends lost 7 bases at V and 5 bases at J; junction bases unmatched: 18.

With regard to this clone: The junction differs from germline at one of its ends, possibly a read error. CDR3 protein: CASSPTGGYTEKLLF. CDR3 nucleotides: TGTGCCAGCAGTCCGACAGGGGGGTACACGGAAAAACTGCTTTTT. The chain links TRBV28 to TRBJ1-4; 9 nucleotides match TRBD1. The CDR3 length is 15 residues. Germline CDR1 reads MDHEN; CDR2 reads SYDVKM.

CDR3 sequence: CASSPPGGAGANVLTF. The CDR3 nucleotides read TGCGCCAGCAGCCCGCCGGGGGGTGCTGGGGCCAACGTCCTGACTTTC. The V and J genes are TRBV5-1 and TRBJ2-6, with 7 bases matching TRBD2. The germline V gene has CDR1 SGHRS and CDR2 YFSETQ. J lost 2 bases, V lost 4 bases, and 6 bases had no gene match. CDR3 length: 16 amino acids.

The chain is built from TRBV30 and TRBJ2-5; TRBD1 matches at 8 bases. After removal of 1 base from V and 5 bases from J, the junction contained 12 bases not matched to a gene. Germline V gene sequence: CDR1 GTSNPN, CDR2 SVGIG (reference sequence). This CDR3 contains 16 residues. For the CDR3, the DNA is TGTGCCTGGAGTGCCCTAAAAGGGGGGACAGGTGAGACCCAGTACTTC. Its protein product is CAWSALKGGTGETQYF.

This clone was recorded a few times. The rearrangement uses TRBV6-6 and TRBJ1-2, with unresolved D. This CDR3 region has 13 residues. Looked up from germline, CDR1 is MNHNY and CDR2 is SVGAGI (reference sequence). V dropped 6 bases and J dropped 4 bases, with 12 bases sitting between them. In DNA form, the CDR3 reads TGTGCCAGCAGGGAGGGAGAAGTCTATGGCTACACCTTC. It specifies CASREGEVYGYTF.

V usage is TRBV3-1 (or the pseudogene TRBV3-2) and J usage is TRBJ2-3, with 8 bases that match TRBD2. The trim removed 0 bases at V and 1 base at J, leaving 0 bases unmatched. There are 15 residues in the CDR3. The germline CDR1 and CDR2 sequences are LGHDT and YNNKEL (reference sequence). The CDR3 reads CASSQELAGTDTQYF. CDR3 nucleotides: TGTGCCAGCAGCCAAGAACTAGCGGGCACAGATACGCAGTATTTT.

This CDR3 is CASSPGLGVSPLHF. The CDR3 DNA reads as TGCGCCAGCAGCCCGGGACTGGGGGTTTCACCCCTCCACTTT. V usage is TRBV5-1 and J usage is TRBJ1-6; tentative D call: TRBD1 (5 bases). CDR1 and CDR2 from the germline V gene are SGHRS and YFSETQ. The length of the CDR3 is 14 residues. V gave up 4 bases and J gave up 9 bases, with 14 bases separating them. The whole variable domain, remainder taken from reference TRBV5-1 and TRBJ1-6, is KAGVTQTPRYLIKTRGQQVTLSCSPISGHRSVSWYQQTPGQGLQFLFEYFSETQRNKGNFPGRFSGRQFSNSRSEMNVSTLELGDSALYLCASSPGLGVSPLHFGNGTRLTVT.

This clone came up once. The CDR3 protein is CSVEDLHRTPRGEQFF. CDR3 coding DNA: TGCAGCGTTGAAGATCTACACAGAACTCCTAGGGGTGAGCAGTTCTTC. This chain uses TRBV29-1 with TRBJ2-1; tentatively, D is TRBD1 (5 bases). CDR1 SQVTM and CDR2 ANQGSEA come from the germline V gene. CDR3 length: 16 amino acids. The V and J ends lost 0 bases and 9 bases respectively, with 21 bases between them.

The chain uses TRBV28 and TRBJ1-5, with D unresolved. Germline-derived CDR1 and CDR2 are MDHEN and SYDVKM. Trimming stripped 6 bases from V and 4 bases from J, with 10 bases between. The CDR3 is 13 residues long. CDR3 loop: CASSLSGNQPQHF. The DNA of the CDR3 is TGTGCCAGCAGCCTGTCGGGGAATCAGCCCCAGCATTTT.

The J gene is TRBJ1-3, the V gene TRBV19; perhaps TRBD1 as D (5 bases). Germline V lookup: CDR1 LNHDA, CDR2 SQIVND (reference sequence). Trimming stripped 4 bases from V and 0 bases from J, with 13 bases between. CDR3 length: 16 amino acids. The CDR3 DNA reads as TGTGCCAGTAGTACTAACGGACATATCTCTGGAAACACCATATATTTT. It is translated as CASSTNGHISGNTIYF.

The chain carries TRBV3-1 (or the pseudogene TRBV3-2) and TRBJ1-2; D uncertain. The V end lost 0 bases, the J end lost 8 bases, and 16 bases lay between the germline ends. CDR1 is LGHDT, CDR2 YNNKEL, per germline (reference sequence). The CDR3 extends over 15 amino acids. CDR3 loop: CASSQDPVLWFGYTF. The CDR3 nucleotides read TGTGCCAGCAGCCAAGATCCCGTCCTATGGTTCGGCTACACCTTC.